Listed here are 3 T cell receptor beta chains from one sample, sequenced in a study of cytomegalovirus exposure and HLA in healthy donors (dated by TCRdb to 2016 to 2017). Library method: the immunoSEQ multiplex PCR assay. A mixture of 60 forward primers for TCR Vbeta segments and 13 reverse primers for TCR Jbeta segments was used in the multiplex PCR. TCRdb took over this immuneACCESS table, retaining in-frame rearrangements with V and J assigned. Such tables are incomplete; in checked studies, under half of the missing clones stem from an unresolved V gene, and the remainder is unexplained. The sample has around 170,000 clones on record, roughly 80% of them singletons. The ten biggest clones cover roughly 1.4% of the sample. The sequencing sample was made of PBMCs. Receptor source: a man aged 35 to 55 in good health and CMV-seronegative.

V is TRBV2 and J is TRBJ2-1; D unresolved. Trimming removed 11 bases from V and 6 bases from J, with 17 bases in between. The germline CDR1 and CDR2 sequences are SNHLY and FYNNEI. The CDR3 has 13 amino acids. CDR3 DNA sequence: TGTGCCGGCCAGAGGTTGCTCGGCAATGAGCAGTTCTTC. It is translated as CAGQRLLGNEQFF.

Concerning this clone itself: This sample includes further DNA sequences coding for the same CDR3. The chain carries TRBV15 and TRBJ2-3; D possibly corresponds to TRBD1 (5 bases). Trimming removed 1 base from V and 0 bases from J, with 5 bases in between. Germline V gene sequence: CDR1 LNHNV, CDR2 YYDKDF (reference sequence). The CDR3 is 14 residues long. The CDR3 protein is CATSRGQSTDTQYF. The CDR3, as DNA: TGTGCCACCAGCAGAGGACAGAGCACAGATACGCAGTATTTT. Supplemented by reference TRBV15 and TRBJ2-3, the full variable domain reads DAMVIQNPRYQVTQFGKPVTLSCSQTLNHNVMYWYQQKSSQAPKLLFHYYDKDFNNEADTPDNFQSRRPNTSFCFLDIRSPGLGDTAMYLCATSRGQSTDTQYFGPGTRLTVL.

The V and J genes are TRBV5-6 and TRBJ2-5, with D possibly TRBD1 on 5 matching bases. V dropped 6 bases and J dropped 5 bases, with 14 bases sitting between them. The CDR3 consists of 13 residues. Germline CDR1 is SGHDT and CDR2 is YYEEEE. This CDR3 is CASKERGFETQYF. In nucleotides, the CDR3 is TGTGCCAGCAAAGAAAGGGGATTCGAGACCCAGTACTTC.